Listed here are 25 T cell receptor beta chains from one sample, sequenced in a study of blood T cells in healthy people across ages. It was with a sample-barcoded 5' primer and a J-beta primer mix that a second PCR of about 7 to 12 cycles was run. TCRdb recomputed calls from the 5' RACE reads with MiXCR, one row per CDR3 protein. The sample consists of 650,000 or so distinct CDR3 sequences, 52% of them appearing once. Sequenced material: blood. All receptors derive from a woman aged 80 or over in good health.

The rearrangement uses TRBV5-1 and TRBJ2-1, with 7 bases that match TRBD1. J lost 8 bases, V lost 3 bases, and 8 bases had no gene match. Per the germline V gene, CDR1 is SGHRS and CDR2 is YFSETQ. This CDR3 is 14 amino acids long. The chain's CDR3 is CASSWTGDYDEQFF. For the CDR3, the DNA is TGCGCCAGCAGCTGGACAGGAGACTATGATGAGCAGTTCTTC.

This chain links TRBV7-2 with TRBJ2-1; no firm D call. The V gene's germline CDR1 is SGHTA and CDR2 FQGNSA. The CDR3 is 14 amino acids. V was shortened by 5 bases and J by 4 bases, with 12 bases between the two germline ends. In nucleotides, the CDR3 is TGTGCCAGCAGCCCGGGTACAGAATACAATGAGCAGTTCTTC. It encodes CASSPGTEYNEQFF.

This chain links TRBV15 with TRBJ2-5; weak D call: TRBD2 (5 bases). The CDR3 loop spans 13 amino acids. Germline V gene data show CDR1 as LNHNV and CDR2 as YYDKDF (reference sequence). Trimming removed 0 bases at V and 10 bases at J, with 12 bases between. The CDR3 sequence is CATSRDTREGQYF. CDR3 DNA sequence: TGTGCCACCAGCAGAGATACCCGGGAAGGCCAGTACTTC.

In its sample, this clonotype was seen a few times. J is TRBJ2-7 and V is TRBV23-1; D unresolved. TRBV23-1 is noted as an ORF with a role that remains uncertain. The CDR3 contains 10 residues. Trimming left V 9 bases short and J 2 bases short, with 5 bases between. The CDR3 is CARDTYEQYF. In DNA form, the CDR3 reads TGCGCCAGAGACACCTACGAGCAGTACTTC.

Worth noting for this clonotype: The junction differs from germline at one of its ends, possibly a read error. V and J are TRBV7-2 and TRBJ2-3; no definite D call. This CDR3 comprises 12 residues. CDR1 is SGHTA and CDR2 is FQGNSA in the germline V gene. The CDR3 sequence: CPSSLDIDTRYF. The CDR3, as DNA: TGTCCCAGCAGCTTAGATATAGATACGCGGTATTTT. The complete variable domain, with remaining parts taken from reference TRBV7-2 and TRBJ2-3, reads GAGVSQSPSNKVTEKGKDVELRCDPISGHTALYWYRQSLGQGLEFLIYFQGNSAPDKSGLPSDRFSAERTGGSVSTLTIQRTQQEDSAVYLCPSSLDIDTRYFGPGTRLTVL.

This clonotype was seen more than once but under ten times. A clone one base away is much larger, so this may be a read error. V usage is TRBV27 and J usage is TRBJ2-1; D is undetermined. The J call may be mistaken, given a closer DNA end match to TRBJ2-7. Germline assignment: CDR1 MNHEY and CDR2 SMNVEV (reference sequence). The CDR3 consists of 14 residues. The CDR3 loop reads CASSLWQRYNEQYF. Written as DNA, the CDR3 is TGTGCCAGCAGTTTATGGCAGAGATACAATGAGCAGTACTTC.

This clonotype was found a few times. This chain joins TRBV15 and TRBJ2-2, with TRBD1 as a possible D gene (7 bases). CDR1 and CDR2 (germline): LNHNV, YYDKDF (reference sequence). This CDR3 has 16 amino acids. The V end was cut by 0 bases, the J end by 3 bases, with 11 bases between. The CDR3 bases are TGTGCCACCAGCAGAGATCAGGGGGGATACACCGGGGAGCTGTTTTTT. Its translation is CATSRDQGGYTGELFF.

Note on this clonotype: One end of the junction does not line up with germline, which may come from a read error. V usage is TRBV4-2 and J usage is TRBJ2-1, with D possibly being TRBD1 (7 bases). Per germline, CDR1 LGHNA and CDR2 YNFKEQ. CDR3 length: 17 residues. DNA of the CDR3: TGTGCCAGCAGCCAAGTCGGGCAGGGGGGCTCCCACAATGAGCAGTTCTTC. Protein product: CASSQVGQGGSHNEQFF.

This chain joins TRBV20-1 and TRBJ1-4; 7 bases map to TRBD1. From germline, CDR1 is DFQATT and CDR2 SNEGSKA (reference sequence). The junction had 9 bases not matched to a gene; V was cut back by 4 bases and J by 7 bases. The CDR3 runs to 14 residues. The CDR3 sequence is CSATIAGTAEKLFF. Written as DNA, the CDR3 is TGCAGTGCTACCATCGCCGGGACAGCTGAAAAACTGTTTTTT.

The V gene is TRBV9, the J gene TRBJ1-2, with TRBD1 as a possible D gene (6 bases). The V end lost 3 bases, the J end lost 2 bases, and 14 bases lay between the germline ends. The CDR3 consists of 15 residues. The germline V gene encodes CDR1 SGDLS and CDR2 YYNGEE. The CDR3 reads CASSARTDPNYGYTF. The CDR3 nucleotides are TGTGCCAGCAGCGCGAGGACAGACCCAAACTATGGCTACACCTTC.

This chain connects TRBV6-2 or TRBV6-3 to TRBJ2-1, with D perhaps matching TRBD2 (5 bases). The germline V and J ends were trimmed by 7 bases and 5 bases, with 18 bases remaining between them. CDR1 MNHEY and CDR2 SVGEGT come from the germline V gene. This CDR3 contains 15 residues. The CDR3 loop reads CASTQRVPQNNEQFF. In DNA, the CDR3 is TGTGCCAGCACTCAGAGGGTTCCCCAAAACAATGAGCAGTTCTTC.

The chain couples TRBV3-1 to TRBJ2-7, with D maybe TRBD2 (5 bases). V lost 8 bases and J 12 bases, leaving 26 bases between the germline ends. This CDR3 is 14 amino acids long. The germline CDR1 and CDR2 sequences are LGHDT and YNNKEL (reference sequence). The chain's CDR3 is CASANLAPSGFVYF. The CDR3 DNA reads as TGTGCCAGCGCTAACCTGGCGCCCAGCGGTTTCGTGTACTTC.

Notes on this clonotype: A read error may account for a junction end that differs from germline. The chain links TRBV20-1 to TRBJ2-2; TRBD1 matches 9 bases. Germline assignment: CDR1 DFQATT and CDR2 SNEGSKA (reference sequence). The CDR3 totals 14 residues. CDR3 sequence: CSARSGTGTGELFF. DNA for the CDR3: TGTAGTGCTCGTTCCGGGACAGGGACCGGGGAGCTGTTTTTT.

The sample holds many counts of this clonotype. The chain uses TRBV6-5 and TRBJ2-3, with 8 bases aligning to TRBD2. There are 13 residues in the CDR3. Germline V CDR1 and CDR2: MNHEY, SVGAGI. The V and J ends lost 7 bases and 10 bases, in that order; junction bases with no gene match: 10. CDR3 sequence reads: CASNLAGGQSQYF. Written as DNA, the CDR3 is TGTGCCAGCAACCTTGCGGGGGGCCAGTCGCAGTATTTT.

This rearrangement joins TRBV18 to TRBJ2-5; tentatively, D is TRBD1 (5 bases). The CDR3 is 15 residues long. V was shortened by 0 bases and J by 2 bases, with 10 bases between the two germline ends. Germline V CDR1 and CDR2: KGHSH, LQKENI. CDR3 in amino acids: CASSPPSRAQETQYF. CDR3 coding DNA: TGTGCCAGCTCACCACCGTCCAGGGCTCAAGAGACCCAGTACTTC.

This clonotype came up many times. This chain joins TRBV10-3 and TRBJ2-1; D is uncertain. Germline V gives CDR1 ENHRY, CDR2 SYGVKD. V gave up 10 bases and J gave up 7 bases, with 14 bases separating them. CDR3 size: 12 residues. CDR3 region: CATQQGRNEQFF. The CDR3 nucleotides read TGTGCCACCCAGCAAGGACGAAATGAGCAGTTCTTC.

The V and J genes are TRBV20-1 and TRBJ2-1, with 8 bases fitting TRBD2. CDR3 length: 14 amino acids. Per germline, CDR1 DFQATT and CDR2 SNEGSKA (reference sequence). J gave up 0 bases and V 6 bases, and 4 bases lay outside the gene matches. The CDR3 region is CSAISGDSYNEQFF. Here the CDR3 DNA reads TGCAGTGCCATTAGCGGGGACTCCTACAATGAGCAGTTCTTC.

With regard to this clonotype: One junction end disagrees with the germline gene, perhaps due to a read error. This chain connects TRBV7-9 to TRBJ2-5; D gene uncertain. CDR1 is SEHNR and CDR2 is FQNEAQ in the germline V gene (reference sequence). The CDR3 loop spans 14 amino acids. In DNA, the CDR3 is TGTGCCGGCAGCTTCCTGACCCTGTTAGAGACCCAGTACTTC. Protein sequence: CAGSFLTLLETQYF. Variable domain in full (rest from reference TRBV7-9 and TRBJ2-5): DTGVSQNPRHKITKRGQNVTFRCDPISEHNRLYWYRQTLGQGPEFLTYFQNEAQLEKSRLLSDRFSAERPKGSFSTLEIQRTEQGDSAMYLCAGSFLTLLETQYFGPGTRLLVL.

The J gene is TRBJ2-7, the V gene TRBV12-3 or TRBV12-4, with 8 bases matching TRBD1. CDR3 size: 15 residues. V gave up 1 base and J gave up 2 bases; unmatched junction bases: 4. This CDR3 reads CASSLVGQGPYEQYF. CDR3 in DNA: TGTGCCAGCAGTTTAGTAGGACAGGGCCCCTACGAGCAGTACTTC.

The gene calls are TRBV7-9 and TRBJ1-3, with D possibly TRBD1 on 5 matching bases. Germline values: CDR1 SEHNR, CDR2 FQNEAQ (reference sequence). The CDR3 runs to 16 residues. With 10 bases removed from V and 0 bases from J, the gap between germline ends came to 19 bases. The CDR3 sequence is CAIGPGDVYSGNTIYF. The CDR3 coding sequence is TGTGCCATCGGGCCCGGGGACGTATACTCTGGAAACACCATATATTTT.

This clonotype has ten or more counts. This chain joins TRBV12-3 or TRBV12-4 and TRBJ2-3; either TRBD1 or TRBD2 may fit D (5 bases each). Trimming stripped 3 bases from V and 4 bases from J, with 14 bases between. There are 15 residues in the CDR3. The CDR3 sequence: CASSFGRDLPDTQYF. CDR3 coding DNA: TGTGCCAGCAGTTTTGGCAGGGACCTACCAGATACGCAGTATTTT.

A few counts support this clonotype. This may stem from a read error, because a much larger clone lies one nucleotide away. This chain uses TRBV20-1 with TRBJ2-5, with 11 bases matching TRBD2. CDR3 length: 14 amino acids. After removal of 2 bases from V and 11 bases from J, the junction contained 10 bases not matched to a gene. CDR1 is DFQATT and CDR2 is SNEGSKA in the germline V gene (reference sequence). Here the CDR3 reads CSARKGTSGNEQYF. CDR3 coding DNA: TGCAGTGCTAGAAAGGGGACTAGCGGAAATGAGCAGTACTTC.

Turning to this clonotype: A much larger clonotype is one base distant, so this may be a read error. The CDR3 sequence is CSGWRQGKETQYF. CDR3 DNA sequence: TGCAGCGGATGGAGACAGGGGAAAGAGACCCAGTACTTC. J is TRBJ2-5 and V is TRBV29-1; 8 bases align to TRBD1. CDR3 length: 13 amino acids. Trimming cost V 7 bases and J 3 bases; bases outside gene matches: 7. Germline V CDR1 and CDR2: SQVTM, ANQGSEA.

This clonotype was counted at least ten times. This chain's CDR3 is CAGDSYNEQFF. The CDR3 DNA follows: TGTGCCGGGGACAGCTACAATGAGCAGTTCTTC. The chain employs TRBV2 and TRBJ2-1; TRBD1 matches 7 bases. CDR1 and CDR2 from the germline V gene are SNHLY and FYNNEI. V lost 11 bases and J lost 3; bases outside the gene matches: 1. The CDR3 is 11 residues long.

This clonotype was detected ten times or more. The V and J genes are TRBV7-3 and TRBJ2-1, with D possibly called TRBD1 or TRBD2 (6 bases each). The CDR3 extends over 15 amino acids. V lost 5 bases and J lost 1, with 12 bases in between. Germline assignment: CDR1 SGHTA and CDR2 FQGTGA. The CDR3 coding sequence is TGTGCCAGCAGCCGAGGGGGAGGATCCTACAATGAGCAGTTCTTC. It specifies CASSRGGGSYNEQFF.